Following are 18 T cell receptor beta chains from one sample sequenced in a study of T cells in Graves' hyperthyroidism and ophthalmopathy. Researchers took RNA transcripts and amplified the TCR beta CDR3 regions from them. TCR CDR3 underwent first-round RT-PCR with the HTBI primer set. Each CDR3 protein is one row after TCRdb ran MiXCR on the multiplex PCR reads. This sample carries 250,000 to 300,000 distinct CDR3 sequences, about 13% of them seen once, and the ten largest clones take roughly 7.9%. Sequenced material: blood. The receptor source for this set is a middle-aged woman with Graves' hyperthyroidism.

This clonotype showed up many times. The chain is built from TRBV29-1 and TRBJ1-1; 8 bases are a match to TRBD1. The CDR3 spans 11 residues. CDR1 and CDR2 from the germline V gene are SQVTM and ANQGSEA. The junction had 5 bases not matched to a gene; V was cut back by 5 bases and J by 9 bases. In DNA, the CDR3 is TGCAGCGTTACGGACAGGGTTAAAGCTTTCTTT. This gives the protein CSVTDRVKAFF. Looking up the rest from reference TRBV29-1 and TRBJ1-1 gives the full variable domain: SAVISQKPSRDICQRGTSLTIQCQVDSQVTMMFWYRQQPGQSLTLIATANQGSEATYESGFVIDKFPISRPNLTFSTLTVSNMSPEDSSIYLCSVTDRVKAFFGQGTRLTVV.

The table lists this clonotype with a few counts. The genes are TRBV6-2 or TRBV6-3 and TRBJ2-1, with D perhaps matching TRBD1 or TRBD2 (5 bases each). The CDR3 is 13 amino acids. Germline CDR1 MNHEY, CDR2 SVGEGT. The germline V and J ends were trimmed by 0 bases and 10 bases, with 10 bases remaining between them. CDR3 nucleotide sequence: TGTGCCAGCAGTTACTCGAGGGGTGCAGAGCAGTTCTTC. Translated, it gives CASSYSRGAEQFF.

This clonotype appeared many times. The rearrangement links TRBV7-8 to TRBJ1-4, with no clear D. Germline V gives CDR1 SGHVS, CDR2 FQNEAQ. The length of the CDR3 is 16 residues. V lost 5 bases, J lost 3 bases, and 16 bases lay in between. DNA of the CDR3: TGTGCCAGCAGCCCGTACGTGGGAGGTTCTAATGAAAAACTGTTTTTT. This sequence encodes CASSPYVGGSNEKLFF.

The rearrangement uses TRBV18 and TRBJ1-2; 7 positions agree with TRBD1. J gave up 1 base and V 5 bases, and 7 bases lay outside the gene matches. The CDR3 spans 15 residues. Germline-derived CDR1 and CDR2 are KGHSH and LQKENI. The CDR3 is CASSAGQLSNYGYTF. In nucleotides, the CDR3 is TGTGCCAGCTCAGCGGGACAGCTAAGTAACTATGGCTACACCTTC.

This clonotype has ten or more counts. The V and J genes are TRBV7-2 and TRBJ2-7, with unresolved D. Germline CDR1 SGHTA, CDR2 FQGNSA. The CDR3 extends over 15 amino acids. V lost 5 bases to trimming and J lost 1 base, with 15 bases between them. CDR3 sequence: CASSPGVGVSYEQYF. The CDR3 nucleotides are TGTGCCAGCAGCCCCGGTGTTGGAGTTTCCTACGAGCAGTACTTC.

Many counts were recorded for this clonotype. CDR3 in amino acids: CASSLDWGELFF. CDR3 in DNA: TGTGCCAGCAGCCTCGATTGGGGGGAGCTGTTTTTT. This chain uses TRBV7-2 with TRBJ2-2; D is undetermined. The length of the CDR3 is 12 residues. CDR1 is SGHTA, CDR2 FQGNSA, per germline. Trimming shortened V by 5 bases and J by 8 bases, and 9 bases separated the two germline ends.

The chain is built from TRBV6-1 and TRBJ1-3; 7 bases fit TRBD1. Germline CDR1 and CDR2: MNHNS and SASEGT. V was clipped by 1 base and J by 2 bases; unmatched bases: 5. This CDR3 region has 16 residues. Here the CDR3 DNA reads TGTGCCAGCAGTGAAGGAGGCAGGGGGGCTGGAAACACCATATATTTT. Protein product: CASSEGGRGAGNTIYF.

The chain carries TRBV18 and TRBJ2-3; possibly TRBD2 for D (6 bases). Germline V gives CDR1 KGHSH, CDR2 LQKENI. V was trimmed by 2 bases and J by 1 base, leaving 10 bases between them. The CDR3 consists of 15 residues. The CDR3 sequence: CASSPASEGTDTQYF. CDR3 coding DNA: TGTGCCAGCTCACCAGCTAGCGAGGGCACAGATACGCAGTATTTT. Filled out from reference TRBV18 and TRBJ2-3, the complete variable domain reads NAGVMQNPRHLVRRRGQEARLRCSPMKGHSHVYWYRQLPEEGLKFMVYLQKENIIDESGMPKERFSAEFPKEGPSILRIQQVVRGDSAAYFCASSPASEGTDTQYFGPGTRLTVL.

This clonotype was observed at least ten times. As DNA, the CDR3 is TGTGCCAGCAGTGAAGGTACGGGGAATCCGAATCAGCCCCAGCATTTT. It yields the protein CASSEGTGNPNQPQHF. The chain employs TRBV2 and TRBJ1-5; D remains unclear. The germline V gene encodes CDR1 SNHLY and CDR2 FYNNEI. This CDR3 is 16 amino acids long. The V and J ends lost 1 base and 4 bases respectively, with 14 bases between them.

The rearrangement links TRBV10-3 to TRBJ2-1, with D possibly being TRBD2 (7 bases). Germline assignment: CDR1 ENHRY and CDR2 SYGVKD. V was trimmed by 6 bases and J by 6 bases, leaving 24 bases between them. The CDR3 has 17 amino acids. CDR3 DNA: TGTGCCATCAGACCCACTAACGCGGGGGCGCGGGGCAATGAGCAGTTCTTC. Translation: CAIRPTNAGARGNEQFF.

In this sample, this clonotype turned up many times. The rearrangement links TRBV7-9 to TRBJ2-4; 7 bases line up with TRBD1. The length of the CDR3 is 14 residues. V trimming: 5 bases; J trimming: 2 bases; junction bases outside the gene matches: 3. Germline loops: CDR1 SEHNR, CDR2 FQNEAQ (reference sequence). The CDR3 DNA follows: TGTGCCAGCAGCCTACAGGGGACCAAAAACATTCAGTACTTC. Translating it yields CASSLQGTKNIQYF.

This clonotype showed up many times. The J gene is TRBJ2-5, the V gene TRBV12-3 or TRBV12-4; perhaps TRBD2 as D (6 bases). The CDR3 has 12 amino acids. V was shortened by 6 bases and J by 5 bases, with 10 bases between the two germline ends. CDR3 amino acids: CASRSAGETQYF. CDR3 bases: TGTGCCAGCAGATCCGCGGGGGAGACCCAGTACTTC.

V and J are TRBV5-8 and TRBJ1-1; 8 bases map to TRBD1. V lost 0 bases and J lost 4; bases outside the gene matches: 5. This CDR3 contains 15 residues. Germline assignment: CDR1 SGHTS and CDR2 YDEGEE. The CDR3 spells CASSLAGRGPTEAFF. CDR3 bases: TGTGCCAGCAGCTTGGCAGGCAGGGGGCCCACTGAAGCTTTCTTT.

This clonotype was observed at least ten times. This sequence joins TRBV6-1 and TRBJ2-7; D remains unclear. CDR1 MNHNS and CDR2 SASEGT come from the germline V gene. Between the trimmed V and J ends, which lost 7 bases and 3 bases, there was a span of 10 bases. The CDR3 has 12 residues. Written as DNA, the CDR3 is TGTGCCAGCAACCGGGTGCTCTACGAGCAGTACTTC. Its translation is CASNRVLYEQYF.

This clonotype was recorded at least ten times. The V and J genes are TRBV11-2 and TRBJ2-1; D call uncertain. Germline V gives CDR1 SGHAT, CDR2 FQNNGV. Deletions cut 1 base from V and 4 bases from J, with 5 bases between. The length of the CDR3 is 13 residues. Written as DNA, the CDR3 is TGTGCCAGCAGCTTAGGGCTATACAATGAGCAGTTCTTC. Amino acids: CASSLGLYNEQFF.

This clonotype came up many times. This sequence may be a read error, since a much larger clone differs from it by one base. The J gene is TRBJ1-1, the V gene TRBV6-1; TRBD1 matches 8 bases. After removal of 5 bases from V and 1 base from J, the junction contained 3 bases not matched to a gene. Germline V lookup: CDR1 MNHNS, CDR2 SASEGT. The CDR3 extends over 14 amino acids. In nucleotides, the CDR3 is TGTGCCAGCAGTTCCGGGACAGGGAACACTGAAGCTTTCTTT. It encodes CASSSGTGNTEAFF.

This clonotype was recorded many times. The rearrangement joins TRBV18 to TRBJ1-1; D gene unclear. V shed 3 bases and J shed 1 base, with 6 bases lying between them. Germline V gene lookup returns CDR1 KGHSH and CDR2 LQKENI. The CDR3 covers 13 residues. This CDR3 is CASSPSPNTEAFF. The CDR3 bases are TGTGCCAGCTCACCGTCTCCGAACACTGAAGCTTTCTTT.

V is TRBV27 and J is TRBJ2-2; TRBD1 is a possible D gene (6 bases). Germline assignment: CDR1 MNHEY and CDR2 SMNVEV (reference sequence). Between the trimmed V and J ends, which lost 5 bases and 0 bases, there was a span of 10 bases. CDR3 length: 15 residues. The CDR3 region is CASSRQVANTGELFF. The CDR3 nucleotides read TGTGCCAGCAGTCGACAGGTTGCGAACACCGGGGAGCTGTTTTTT.